This T cell receptor beta chain was retrieved from a study of PD-1 blockade in classical Hodgkin lymphoma. Findings of the study overall: TCR diversity in CD4+, not CD8+, cells rose significantly by C4D1.

V gave up 2 bases and J gave up 5 bases, with 17 bases separating them. Germline V gene sequence: CDR1 KGHSH, CDR2 LQKENI. CDR3 length equals 16 residues. Specified time point: cycle 4 day 1 (C4D1), after 5 to 7 weeks of nivolumab. Each patient relapsed following autologous stem cell transplantation, and prior brentuximab vedotin exposure differed. In regard to this clone: Its antigen is not identified.

The assay was immunoSEQ multiplex PCR, and TCRdb's table has in-frame clones only and misses some. The repertoire holds roughly 100,000 clones, 78% seen once, with less than 10% in the top ten. This clonotype originated in a human donor with classical Hodgkin lymphoma. The J gene is TRBJ2-3, the V gene TRBV18, with D hard to call. Sequenced here: peripheral blood mononuclear cells (PBMCs), sampled before the fourth cycle of nivolumab. CDR3 DNA sequence: TGTGCCAGCTCACCATTTGGGATAGGAACGGAAGATACGCAGTATTTT. Protein sequence: CASSPFGIGTEDTQYF.